The T cell receptor beta chain under discussion was sequenced for a study of early T cells in non-severe SARS-CoV-2 infection. V lost 6 bases to trimming and J lost 5 bases, with 13 bases between them. Germline assignment: CDR1 SNHLY and CDR2 FYNNEI. The CDR3 totals 14 residues. TCRdb re-called the 5' RACE reads through MiXCR, storing one row per CDR3 protein. The sample lists tens of thousands of distinct CDR3 sequences; about 14% were seen once. This clonotype has only a few counts. This clonotype was obtained from an adult who was a healthcare worker with PCR-confirmed SARS-CoV-2 infection or an uninfected control (not recorded which). This chain connects TRBV2 to TRBJ2-2, with D possibly called TRBD1 or TRBD2 (5 bases each). This sample comprised whole blood, obtained at baseline. CDR3 sequence reads: CASSAGTSTGELFF. The CDR3 DNA follows: TGTGCCAGCAGCGCCGGGACCTCTACCGGGGAGCTGTTTTTT.